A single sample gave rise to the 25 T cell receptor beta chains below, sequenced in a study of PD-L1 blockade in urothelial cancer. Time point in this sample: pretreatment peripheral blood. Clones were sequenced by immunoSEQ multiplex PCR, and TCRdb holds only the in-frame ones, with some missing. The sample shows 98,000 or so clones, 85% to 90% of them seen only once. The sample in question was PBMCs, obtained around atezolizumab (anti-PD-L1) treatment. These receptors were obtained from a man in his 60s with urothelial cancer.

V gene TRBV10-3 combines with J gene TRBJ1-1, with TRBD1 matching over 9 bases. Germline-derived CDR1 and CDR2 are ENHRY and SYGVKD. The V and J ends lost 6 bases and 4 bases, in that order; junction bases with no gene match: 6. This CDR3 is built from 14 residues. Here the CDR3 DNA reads TGTGCCATCAGGCCCGGACAGGGGAGCACTGAAGCTTTCTTT. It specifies CAIRPGQGSTEAFF.

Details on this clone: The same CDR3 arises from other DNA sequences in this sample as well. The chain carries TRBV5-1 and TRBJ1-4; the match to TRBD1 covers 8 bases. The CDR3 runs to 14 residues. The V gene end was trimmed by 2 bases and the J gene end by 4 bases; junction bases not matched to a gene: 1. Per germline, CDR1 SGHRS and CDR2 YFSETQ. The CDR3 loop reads CASSLGQGNEKLFF. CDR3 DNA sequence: TGCGCCAGCAGCTTAGGACAGGGTAATGAAAAACTGTTTTTT.

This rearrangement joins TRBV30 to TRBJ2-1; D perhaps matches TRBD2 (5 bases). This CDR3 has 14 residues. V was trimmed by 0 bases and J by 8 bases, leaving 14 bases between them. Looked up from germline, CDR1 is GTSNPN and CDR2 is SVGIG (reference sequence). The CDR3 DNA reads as TGTGCCTGGAGTGTGGGGAGCCGAGCCGATGAGCAGTTCTTC. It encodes CAWSVGSRADEQFF.

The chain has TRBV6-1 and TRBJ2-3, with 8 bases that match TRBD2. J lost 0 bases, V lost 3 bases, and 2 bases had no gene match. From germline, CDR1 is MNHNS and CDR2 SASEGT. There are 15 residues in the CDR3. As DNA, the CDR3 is TGTGCCAGCAGTGAGCGGGGGGAAAGCACAGATACGCAGTATTTT. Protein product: CASSERGESTDTQYF.

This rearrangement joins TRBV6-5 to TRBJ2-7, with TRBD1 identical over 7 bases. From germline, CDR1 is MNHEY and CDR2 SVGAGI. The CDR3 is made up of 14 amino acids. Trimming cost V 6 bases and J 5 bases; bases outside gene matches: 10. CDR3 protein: CASRQGSPRDEQYF. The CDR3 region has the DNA TGTGCCAGCAGACAGGGGTCCCCTCGGGACGAGCAGTACTTC.

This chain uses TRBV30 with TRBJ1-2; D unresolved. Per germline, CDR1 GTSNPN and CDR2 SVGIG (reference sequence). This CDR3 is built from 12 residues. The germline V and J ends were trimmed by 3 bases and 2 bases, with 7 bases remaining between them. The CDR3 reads CAWSLANYGYTF. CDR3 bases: TGTGCCTGGAGCCTAGCCAACTATGGCTACACCTTC.

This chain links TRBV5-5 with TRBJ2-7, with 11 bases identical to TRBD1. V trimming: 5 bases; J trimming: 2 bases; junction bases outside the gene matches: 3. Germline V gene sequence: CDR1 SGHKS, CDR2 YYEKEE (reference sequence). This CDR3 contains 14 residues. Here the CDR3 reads CASRMGQGAYEQYF. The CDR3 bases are TGTGCCAGCAGGATGGGACAGGGGGCCTACGAGCAGTACTTC.

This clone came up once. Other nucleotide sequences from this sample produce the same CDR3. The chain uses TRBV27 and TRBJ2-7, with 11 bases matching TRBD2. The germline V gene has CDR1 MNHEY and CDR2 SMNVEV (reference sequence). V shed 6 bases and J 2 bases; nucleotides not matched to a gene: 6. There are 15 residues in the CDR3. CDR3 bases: TGTGCCAGCAGCCCCCTAGCGGGGGGCGCCTACGAGCAGTACTTC. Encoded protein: CASSPLAGGAYEQYF.

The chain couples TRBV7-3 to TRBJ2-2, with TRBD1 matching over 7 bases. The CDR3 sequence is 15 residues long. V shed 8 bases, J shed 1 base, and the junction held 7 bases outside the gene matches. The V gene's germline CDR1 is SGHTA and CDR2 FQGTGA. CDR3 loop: CASAESGGNTGELFF. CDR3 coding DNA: TGTGCCAGCGCAGAATCAGGGGGGAACACCGGGGAGCTGTTTTTT.

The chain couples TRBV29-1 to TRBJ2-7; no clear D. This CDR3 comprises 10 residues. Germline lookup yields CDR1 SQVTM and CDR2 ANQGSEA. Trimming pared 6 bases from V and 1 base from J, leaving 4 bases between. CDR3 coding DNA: TGCAGCGTCCTTTCCTACGAGCAGTACTTC. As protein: CSVLSYEQYF.

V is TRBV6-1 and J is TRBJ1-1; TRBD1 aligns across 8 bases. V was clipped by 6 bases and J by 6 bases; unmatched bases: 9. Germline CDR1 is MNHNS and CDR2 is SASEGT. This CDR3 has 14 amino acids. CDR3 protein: CASSLDRGSSEAFF. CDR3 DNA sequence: TGTGCCAGCAGCCTTGACAGGGGATCTTCTGAAGCTTTCTTT.

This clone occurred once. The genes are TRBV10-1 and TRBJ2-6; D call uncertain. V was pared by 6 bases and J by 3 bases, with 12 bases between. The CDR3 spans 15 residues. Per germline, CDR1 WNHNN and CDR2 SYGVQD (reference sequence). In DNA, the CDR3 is TGCGCCAGCAGCTCAACCCGAGGTGGGGCCAACGTCCTGACTTTC. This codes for CASSSTRGGANVLTF.

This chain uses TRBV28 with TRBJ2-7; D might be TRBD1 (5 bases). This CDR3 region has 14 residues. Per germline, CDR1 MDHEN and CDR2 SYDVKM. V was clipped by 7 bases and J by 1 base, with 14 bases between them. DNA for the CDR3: TGTGCCAGCACCAAAGTAACAGGATCCTACGAGCAGTACTTC. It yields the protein CASTKVTGSYEQYF.

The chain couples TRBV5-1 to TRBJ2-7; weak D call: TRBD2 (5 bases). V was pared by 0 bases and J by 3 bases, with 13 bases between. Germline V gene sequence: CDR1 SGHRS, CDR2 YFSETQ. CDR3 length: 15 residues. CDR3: CASSLVSSGDYEQYF. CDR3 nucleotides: TGCGCCAGCAGCTTGGTTTCGAGCGGAGACTACGAGCAGTACTTC.

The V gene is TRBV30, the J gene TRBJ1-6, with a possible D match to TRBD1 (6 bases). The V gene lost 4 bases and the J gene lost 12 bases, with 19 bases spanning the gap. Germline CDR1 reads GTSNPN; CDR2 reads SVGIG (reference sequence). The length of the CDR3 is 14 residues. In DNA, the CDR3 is TGTGCCTGGAATGGGTTGGGGGCTTCTGGACCCCTCCACTTT. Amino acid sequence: CAWNGLGASGPLHF.

The chain's CDR3 is CASSVVEEGNQPQHF. CDR3 coding DNA: TGTGCCAGCAGCGTAGTCGAGGAGGGCAATCAGCCCCAGCATTTT. The chain links TRBV9 to TRBJ1-5; D gene ambiguous. The CDR3 totals 15 residues. The V and J ends lost 0 bases and 2 bases respectively, with 9 bases between them. Germline loops: CDR1 SGDLS, CDR2 YYNGEE.

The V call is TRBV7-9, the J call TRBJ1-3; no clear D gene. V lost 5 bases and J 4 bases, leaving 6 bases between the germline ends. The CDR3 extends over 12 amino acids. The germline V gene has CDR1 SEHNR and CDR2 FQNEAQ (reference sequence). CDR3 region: CASSPQGNTIYF. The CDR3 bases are TGTGCCAGCAGCCCGCAGGGAAACACCATATATTTT.

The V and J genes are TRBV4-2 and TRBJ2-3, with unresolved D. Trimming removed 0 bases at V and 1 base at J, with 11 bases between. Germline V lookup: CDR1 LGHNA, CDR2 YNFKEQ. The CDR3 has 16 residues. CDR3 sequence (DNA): TGTGCCAGCAGCCAAGATCGAGAGGCACGCACAGATACGCAGTATTTT. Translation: CASSQDREARTDTQYF.

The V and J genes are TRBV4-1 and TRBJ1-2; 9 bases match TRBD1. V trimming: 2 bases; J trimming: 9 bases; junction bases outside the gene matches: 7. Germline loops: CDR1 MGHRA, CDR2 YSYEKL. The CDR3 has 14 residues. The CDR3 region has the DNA TGCGCCAGCAGCCAACCAAAACAGGGGGCGAGCTACACCTTC. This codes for CASSQPKQGASYTF.

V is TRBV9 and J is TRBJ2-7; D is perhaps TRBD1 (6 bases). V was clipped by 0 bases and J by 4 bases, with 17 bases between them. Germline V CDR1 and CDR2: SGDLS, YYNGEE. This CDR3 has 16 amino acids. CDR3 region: CASSVGPTQGSYEQYF. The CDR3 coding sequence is TGTGCCAGCAGCGTAGGCCCGACACAGGGATCTTACGAGCAGTACTTC.

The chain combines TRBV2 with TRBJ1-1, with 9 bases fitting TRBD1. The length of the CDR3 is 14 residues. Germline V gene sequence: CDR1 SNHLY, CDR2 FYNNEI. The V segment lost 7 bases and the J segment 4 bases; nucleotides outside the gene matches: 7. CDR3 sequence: CASNVDRGGTEAFF. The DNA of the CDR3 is TGTGCCAGCAATGTGGACAGGGGTGGCACTGAAGCTTTCTTT.

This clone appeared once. In DNA form, the CDR3 reads TGTGCCAGCAGCTTTCTACAGGCTGGAAACACCATATATTTT. Protein: CASSFLQAGNTIYF. The chain employs TRBV5-6 and TRBJ1-3, with D possibly being TRBD1 (5 bases). The CDR3 sequence is 14 residues long. The germline gives CDR1 SGHDT, CDR2 YYEEEE. Deletions cut 2 bases from V and 2 bases from J, with 8 bases between.

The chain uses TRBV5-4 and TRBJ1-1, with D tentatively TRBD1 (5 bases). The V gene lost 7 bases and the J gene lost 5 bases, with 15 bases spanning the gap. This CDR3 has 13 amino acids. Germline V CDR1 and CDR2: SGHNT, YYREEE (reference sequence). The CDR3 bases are TGTGCCAGCGGCAGGGCGCGGGATACTGAAGCTTTCTTT. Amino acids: CASGRARDTEAFF. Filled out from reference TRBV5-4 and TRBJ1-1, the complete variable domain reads ETGVTQSPTHLIKTRGQQVTLRCSSQSGHNTVSWYQQALGQGPQFIFQYYREEENGRGNFPPRFSGLQFPNYSSELNVNALELDDSALYLCASGRARDTEAFFGQGTRLTVV.

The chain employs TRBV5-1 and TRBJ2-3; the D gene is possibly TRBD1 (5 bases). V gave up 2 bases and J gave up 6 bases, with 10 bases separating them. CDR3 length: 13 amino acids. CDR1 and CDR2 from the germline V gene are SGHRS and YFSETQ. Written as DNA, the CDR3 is TGCGCCAGCAGCTTCCGGTCAGGGGATACGCAGTATTTT. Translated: CASSFRSGDTQYF.

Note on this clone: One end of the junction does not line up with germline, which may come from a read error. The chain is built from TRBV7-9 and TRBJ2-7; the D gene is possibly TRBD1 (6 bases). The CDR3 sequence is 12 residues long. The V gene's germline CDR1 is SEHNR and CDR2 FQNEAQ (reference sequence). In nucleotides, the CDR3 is TGTGCCAGCAGTTTAGCTACAGGGCCTCAGTACTTC. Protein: CASSLATGPQYF.